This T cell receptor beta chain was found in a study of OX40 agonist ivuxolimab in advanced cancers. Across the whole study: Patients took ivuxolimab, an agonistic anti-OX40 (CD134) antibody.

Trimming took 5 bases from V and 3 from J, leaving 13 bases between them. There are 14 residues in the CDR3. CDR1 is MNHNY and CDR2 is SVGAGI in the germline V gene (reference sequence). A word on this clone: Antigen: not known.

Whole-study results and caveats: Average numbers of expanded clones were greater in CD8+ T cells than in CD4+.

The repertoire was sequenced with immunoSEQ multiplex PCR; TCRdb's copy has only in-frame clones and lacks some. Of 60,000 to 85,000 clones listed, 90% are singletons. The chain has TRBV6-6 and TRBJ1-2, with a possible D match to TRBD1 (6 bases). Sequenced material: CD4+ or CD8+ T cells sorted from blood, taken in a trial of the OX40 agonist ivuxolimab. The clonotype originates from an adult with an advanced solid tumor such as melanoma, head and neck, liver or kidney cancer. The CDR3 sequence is CASSLRGHDYGYTF. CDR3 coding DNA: TGTGCCAGCAGTCTACGGGGGCACGACTATGGCTACACCTTC.